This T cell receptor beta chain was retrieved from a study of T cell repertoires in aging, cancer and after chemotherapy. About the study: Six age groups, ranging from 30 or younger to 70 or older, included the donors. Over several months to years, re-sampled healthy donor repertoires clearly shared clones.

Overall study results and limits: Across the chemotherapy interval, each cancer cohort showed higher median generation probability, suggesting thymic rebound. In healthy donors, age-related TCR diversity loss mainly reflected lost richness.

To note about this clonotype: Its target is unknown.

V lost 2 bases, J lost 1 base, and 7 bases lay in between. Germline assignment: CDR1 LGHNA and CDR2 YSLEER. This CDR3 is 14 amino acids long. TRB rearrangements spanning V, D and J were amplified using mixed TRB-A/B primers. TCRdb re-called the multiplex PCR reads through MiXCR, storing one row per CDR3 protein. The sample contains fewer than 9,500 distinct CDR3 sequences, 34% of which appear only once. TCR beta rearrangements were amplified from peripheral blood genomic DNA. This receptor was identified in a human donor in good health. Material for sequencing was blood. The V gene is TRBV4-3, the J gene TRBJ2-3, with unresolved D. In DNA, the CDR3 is TGCGCCAGCAGCCAATACTGGGGCACAGATACGCAGTATTTT. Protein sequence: CASSQYWGTDTQYF.